Below, one T cell receptor (beta chain) is given with its context. Antigen: not known. Germline-derived CDR1 and CDR2 are MNHEY and SMNVEV (reference sequence). The CDR3 sequence is 13 residues long. The V and J ends lost 3 bases and 3 bases respectively, with 6 bases between them. The data were taken from a study of T cell repertoires in cytomegalovirus infection. Study overall: Indicated by public TCR beta signatures were CMV infection and matching HLA type.

Whole-study findings and limits: Ex vivo, HLA-C-restricted CMV-specific TCR beta clonotypes prevailed over the rest of the response.

TCRdb re-analysed the reads in MiXCR, keeping a single row per CDR3 protein. The table lists 700,000 to 900,000 distinct CDR3 sequences, almost 30% of them singletons, with about an eighth in the top ten. The chain links TRBV27 to TRBJ1-3; a weak D match, TRBD1 (5 bases). Sequenced here: cultured CD8+ T cells from PBMCs, sampled from culture after CMV antigen stimulation. This receptor was taken from a human donor in good health (CMV status not recorded). Some clones in this sample may be carry-over from other donors' samples. CDR3 region: CASSFGGGNTIYF. CDR3 in DNA: TGTGCCAGCAGTTTTGGGGGTGGAAACACCATATATTTT.